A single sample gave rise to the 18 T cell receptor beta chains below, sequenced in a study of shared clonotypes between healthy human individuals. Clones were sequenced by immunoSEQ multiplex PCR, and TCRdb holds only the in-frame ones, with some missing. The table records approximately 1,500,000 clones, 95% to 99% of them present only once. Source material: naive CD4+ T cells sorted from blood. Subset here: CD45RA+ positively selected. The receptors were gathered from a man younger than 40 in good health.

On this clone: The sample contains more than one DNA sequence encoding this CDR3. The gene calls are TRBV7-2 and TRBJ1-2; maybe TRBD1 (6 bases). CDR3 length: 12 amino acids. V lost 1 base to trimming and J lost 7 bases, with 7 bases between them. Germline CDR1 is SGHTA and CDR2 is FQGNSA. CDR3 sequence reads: CASSLGGLGYTF. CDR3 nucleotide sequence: TGTGCCAGCAGCTTAGGGGGGCTTGGCTACACCTTC.

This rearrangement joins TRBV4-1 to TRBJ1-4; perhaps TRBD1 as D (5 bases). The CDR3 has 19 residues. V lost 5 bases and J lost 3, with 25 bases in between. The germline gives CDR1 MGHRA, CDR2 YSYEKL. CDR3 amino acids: CASSWTRDRVMSANEKLFF. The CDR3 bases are TGCGCCAGCAGCTGGACCCGGGACCGAGTAATGAGTGCTAATGAAAAACTGTTTTTT.

CDR3 sequence reads: CASSPPGGAKGNTIYF. The CDR3 DNA follows: TGTGCCAGCTCACCACCAGGGGGCGCGAAAGGAAACACCATATATTTT. The V call is TRBV18, the J call TRBJ1-3; 7 nucleotides align to TRBD1. Trimming removed 0 bases from V and 4 bases from J; junction bases left unmatched: 6. Germline CDR1 KGHSH, CDR2 LQKENI. The CDR3 spans 16 residues.

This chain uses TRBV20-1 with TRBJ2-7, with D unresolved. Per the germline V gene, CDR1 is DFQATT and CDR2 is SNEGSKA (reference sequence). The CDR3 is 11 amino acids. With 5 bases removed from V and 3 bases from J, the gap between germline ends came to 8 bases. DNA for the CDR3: TGCAGTGCTCCCGAACTCTACGAGCAGTACTTC. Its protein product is CSAPELYEQYF.

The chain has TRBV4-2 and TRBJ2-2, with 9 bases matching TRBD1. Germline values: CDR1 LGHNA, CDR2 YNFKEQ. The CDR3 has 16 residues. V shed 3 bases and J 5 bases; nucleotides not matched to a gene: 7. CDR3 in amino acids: CASSHPGQGGTGELFF. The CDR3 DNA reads TGTGCCAGCAGCCACCCGGGACAGGGTGGGACCGGGGAGCTGTTTTTT.

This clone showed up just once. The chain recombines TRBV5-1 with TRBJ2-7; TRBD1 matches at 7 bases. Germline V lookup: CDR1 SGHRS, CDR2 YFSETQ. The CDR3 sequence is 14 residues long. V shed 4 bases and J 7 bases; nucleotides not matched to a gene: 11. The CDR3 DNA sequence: TGCGCCAGCAGCCGGGGCGACAGGGTGGGAGAGCAGTACTTC. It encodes CASSRGDRVGEQYF.

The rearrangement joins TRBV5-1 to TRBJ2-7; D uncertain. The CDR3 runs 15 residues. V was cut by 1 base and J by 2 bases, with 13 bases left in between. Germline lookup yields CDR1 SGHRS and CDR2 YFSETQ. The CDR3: CASSLIDEEPYEQYF. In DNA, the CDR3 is TGCGCCAGCAGCTTGATTGACGAGGAACCCTACGAGCAGTACTTC.

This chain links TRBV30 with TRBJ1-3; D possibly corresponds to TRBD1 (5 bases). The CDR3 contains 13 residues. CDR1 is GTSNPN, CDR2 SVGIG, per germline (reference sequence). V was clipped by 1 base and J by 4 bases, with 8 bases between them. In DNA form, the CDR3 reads TGTGCCTGGAGTGAGGGGTACGGAAACACCATATATTTT. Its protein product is CAWSEGYGNTIYF. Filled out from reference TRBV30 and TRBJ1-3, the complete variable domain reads SQTIHQWPATLVQPVGSPLSLECTVEGTSNPNLYWYRQAAGRGLQLLFYSVGIGQISSEVPQNLSASRPQDRQFILSSKKLLLSDSGFYLCAWSEGYGNTIYFGEGSWLTVV.

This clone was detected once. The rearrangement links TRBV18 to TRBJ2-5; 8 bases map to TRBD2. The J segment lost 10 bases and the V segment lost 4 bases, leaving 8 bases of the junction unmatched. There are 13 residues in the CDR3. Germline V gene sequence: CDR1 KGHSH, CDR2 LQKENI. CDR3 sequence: CASSRAAGVSQYF. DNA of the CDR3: TGTGCCAGCTCACGGGCAGCGGGAGTTAGCCAGTACTTC.

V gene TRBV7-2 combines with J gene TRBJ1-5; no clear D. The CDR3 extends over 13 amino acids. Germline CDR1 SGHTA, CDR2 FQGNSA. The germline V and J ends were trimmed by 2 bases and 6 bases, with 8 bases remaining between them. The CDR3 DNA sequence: TGTGCCAGCAGCTTATTACCTAGTCAGCCCCAGCATTTT. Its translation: CASSLLPSQPQHF.

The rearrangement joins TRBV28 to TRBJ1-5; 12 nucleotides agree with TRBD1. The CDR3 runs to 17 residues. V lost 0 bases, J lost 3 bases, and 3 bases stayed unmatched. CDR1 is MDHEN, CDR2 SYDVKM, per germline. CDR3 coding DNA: TGTGCCAGCAGTTTATGGGGGGGACAGGGGGCCAATCAGCCCCAGCATTTT. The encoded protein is CASSLWGGQGANQPQHF.

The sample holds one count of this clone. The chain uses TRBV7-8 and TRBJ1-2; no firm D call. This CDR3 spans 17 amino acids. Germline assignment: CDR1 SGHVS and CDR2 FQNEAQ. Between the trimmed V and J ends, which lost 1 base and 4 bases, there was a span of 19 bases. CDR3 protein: CASSLGEVGPFGYGYTF. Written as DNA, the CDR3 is TGTGCCAGCAGCTTAGGGGAGGTCGGGCCATTCGGCTATGGCTACACCTTC. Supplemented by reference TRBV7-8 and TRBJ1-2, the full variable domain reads GAGVSQSPRYKVAKRGQDVALRCDPISGHVSLFWYQQALGQGPEFLTYFQNEAQLDKSGLPSDRFFAERPEGSVSTLKIQRTQQEDSAVYLCASSLGEVGPFGYGYTFGSGTRLTVV.

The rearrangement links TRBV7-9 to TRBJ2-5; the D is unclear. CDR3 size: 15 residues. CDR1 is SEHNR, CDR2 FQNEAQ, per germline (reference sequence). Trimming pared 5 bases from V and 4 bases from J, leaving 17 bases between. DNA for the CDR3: TGTGCCAGCAGCAGTAGAGACGGAGTTCGAGAGACCCAGTACTTC. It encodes CASSSRDGVRETQYF.

The CDR3: CASSVAPSGRPNEQFF. The CDR3 DNA sequence: TGTGCCAGCAGCGTAGCTCCCTCCGGGAGGCCCAATGAGCAGTTCTTC. The chain has TRBV9 and TRBJ2-1, with 7 bases aligning to TRBD2. J gave up 6 bases and V 0 bases, and 9 bases lay outside the gene matches. The germline V gene encodes CDR1 SGDLS and CDR2 YYNGEE. This CDR3 has 16 amino acids.

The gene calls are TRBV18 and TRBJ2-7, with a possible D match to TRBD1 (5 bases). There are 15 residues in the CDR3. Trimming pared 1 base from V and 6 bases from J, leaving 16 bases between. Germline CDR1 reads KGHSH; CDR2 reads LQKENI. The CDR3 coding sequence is TGTGCCAGCTCACCACGCCAGGGAAGGCCCTCCGAGCAGTACTTC. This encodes CASSPRQGRPSEQYF. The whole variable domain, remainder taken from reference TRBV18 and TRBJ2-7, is NAGVMQNPRHLVRRRGQEARLRCSPMKGHSHVYWYRQLPEEGLKFMVYLQKENIIDESGMPKERFSAEFPKEGPSILRIQQVVRGDSAAYFCASSPRQGRPSEQYFGPGTRLTVT.

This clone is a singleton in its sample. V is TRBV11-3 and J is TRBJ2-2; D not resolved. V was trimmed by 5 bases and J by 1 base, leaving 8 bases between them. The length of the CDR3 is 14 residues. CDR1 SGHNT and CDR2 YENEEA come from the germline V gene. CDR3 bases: TGTGCCAGCAGCGTGGAAGTGAACACCGGGGAGCTGTTTTTT. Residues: CASSVEVNTGELFF.

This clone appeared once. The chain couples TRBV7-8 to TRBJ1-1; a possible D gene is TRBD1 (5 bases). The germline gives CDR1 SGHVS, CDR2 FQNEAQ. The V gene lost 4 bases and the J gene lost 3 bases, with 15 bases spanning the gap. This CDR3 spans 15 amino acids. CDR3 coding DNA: TGTGCCAGCAGCTCACAAGGACGGGGGGACACTGAAGCTTTCTTT. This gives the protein CASSSQGRGDTEAFF.

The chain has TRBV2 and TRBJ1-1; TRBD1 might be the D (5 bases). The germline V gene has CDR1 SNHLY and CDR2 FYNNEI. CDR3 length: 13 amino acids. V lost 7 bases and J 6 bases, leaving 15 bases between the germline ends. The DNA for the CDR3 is TGTGCCAGCAACAACCGGCACAGGCCTGAAGCTTTCTTT. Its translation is CASNNRHRPEAFF. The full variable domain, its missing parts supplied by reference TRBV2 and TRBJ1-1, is EPEVTQTPSHQVTQMGQEVILRCVPISNHLYFYWYRQILGQKVEFLVSFYNNEISEKSEIFDDQFSVERPDGSNFTLKIRSTKLEDSAMYFCASNNRHRPEAFFGQGTRLTVV.